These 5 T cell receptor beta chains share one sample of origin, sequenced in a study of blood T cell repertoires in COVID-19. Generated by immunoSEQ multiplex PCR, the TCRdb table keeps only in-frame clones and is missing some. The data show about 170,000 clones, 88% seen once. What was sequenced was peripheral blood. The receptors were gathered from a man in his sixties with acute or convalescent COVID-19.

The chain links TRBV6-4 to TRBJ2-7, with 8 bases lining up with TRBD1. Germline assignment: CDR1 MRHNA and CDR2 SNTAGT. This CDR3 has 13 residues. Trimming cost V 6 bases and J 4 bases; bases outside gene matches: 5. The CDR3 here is CASRGTGKYEQYV. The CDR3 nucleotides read TGTGCCAGCAGGGGGACAGGAAAATACGAGCAGTACGTC.

The CDR3 region is CASSIGTGNRGYTF. DNA of the CDR3: TGTGCCAGTAGTATAGGAACAGGAAATCGGGGCTACACCTTC. The chain combines TRBV19 with TRBJ1-2; D is possibly TRBD1 (5 bases). From germline, CDR1 is LNHDA and CDR2 SQIVND (reference sequence). V was trimmed by 1 base and J by 8 bases, leaving 14 bases between them. The CDR3 has 14 residues. Based on the CDR3 plus reference TRBV19 and TRBJ1-2, the full variable domain is DGGITQSPKYLFRKEGQNVTLSCEQNLNHDAMYWYRQDPGQGLRLIYYSQIVNDFQKGDIAEGYSVSREKKESFPLTVTSAQKNPTAFYLCASSIGTGNRGYTFGSGTRLTVV.

CDR3 DNA: TGTGCCAGCAGTTACTCCGGGACAGGGGCTAACTATGGCTACACCTTC. Translated, it gives CASSYSGTGANYGYTF. The chain has TRBV6-5 and TRBJ1-2, with TRBD1 identical over 10 bases. Germline assignment: CDR1 MNHEY and CDR2 SVGAGI. J gave up 0 bases and V 0 bases, and 1 base lay outside the gene matches. The CDR3 runs 16 residues.

CDR3 DNA: TGTGCCAGCAGGAAGGGAGCTAACTATGGCTACACCTTC. It is translated as CASRKGANYGYTF. This chain uses TRBV6-6 with TRBJ1-2; D call uncertain. The CDR3 sequence is 13 residues long. V was shortened by 6 bases and J by 0 bases, with 8 bases between the two germline ends. Germline V gene lookup returns CDR1 MNHNY and CDR2 SVGAGI (reference sequence).

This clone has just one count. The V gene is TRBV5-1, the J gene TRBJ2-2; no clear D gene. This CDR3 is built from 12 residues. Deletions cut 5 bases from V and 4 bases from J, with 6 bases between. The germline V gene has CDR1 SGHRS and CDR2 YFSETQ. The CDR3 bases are TGCGCCAGCAGTGAGTCCACCGGGGAGCTGTTTTTT. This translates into CASSESTGELFF.